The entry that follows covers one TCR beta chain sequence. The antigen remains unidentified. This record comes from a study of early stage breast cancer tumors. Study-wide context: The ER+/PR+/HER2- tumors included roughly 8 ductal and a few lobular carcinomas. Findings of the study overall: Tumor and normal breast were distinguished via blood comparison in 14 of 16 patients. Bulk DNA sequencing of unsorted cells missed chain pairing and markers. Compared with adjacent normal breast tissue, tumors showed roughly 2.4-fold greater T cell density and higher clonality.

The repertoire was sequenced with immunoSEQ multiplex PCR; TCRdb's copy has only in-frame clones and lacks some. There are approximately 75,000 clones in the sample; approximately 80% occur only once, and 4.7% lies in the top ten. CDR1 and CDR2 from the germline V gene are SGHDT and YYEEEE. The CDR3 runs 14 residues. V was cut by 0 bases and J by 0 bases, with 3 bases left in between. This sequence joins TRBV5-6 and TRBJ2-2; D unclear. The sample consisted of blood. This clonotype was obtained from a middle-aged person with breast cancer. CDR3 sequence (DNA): TGTGCCAGCAGCTTGGGCGCGAACACCGGGGAGCTGTTTTTT. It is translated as CASSLGANTGELFF.